Below are 28 T cell receptor beta chains sequenced from a single sample in a study of shared clonotypes between healthy human individuals. Assay: immunoSEQ multiplex PCR; the TCRdb copy retains only in-frame clones and omits some. The data hold 2 million to 2.5 million clones, with around 92% observed a single time. The source material was naive CD4+ T cells from PBMCs. Subset in this sample: CD45RA+ positively selected. The origin of the receptors is a man between 18 and 35 years old in good health. Some clones in this sample may be carry-over from other donors' samples.

The V call is TRBV30, the J call TRBJ1-1; D call uncertain. Trimming pared 5 bases from V and 7 bases from J, leaving 14 bases between. The CDR3 is 12 amino acids. Germline CDR1 is GTSNPN and CDR2 is SVGIG (reference sequence). CDR3: CAWGEADGEAFF. CDR3 sequence (DNA): TGTGCCTGGGGGGAAGCCGACGGTGAAGCTTTCTTT.

This chain links TRBV5-1 with TRBJ2-2; 10 nucleotides agree with TRBD1. Germline CDR1 SGHRS, CDR2 YFSETQ. The V gene end was trimmed by 1 base and the J gene end by 7 bases; junction bases not matched to a gene: 4. The CDR3 length is 15 residues. The DNA for the CDR3 is TGCGCCAGCAGCTTGACAGGACAGGGGGACGGGGAGCTGTTTTTT. As protein: CASSLTGQGDGELFF. Based on the CDR3 plus reference TRBV5-1 and TRBJ2-2, the full variable domain is KAGVTQTPRYLIKTRGQQVTLSCSPISGHRSVSWYQQTPGQGLQFLFEYFSETQRNKGNFPGRFSGRQFSNSRSEMNVSTLELGDSALYLCASSLTGQGDGELFFGEGSRLTVL.

V gene TRBV7-9 combines with J gene TRBJ2-1; no definite D call. Trimming removed 5 bases at V and 8 bases at J, with 10 bases between. Germline V gives CDR1 SEHNR, CDR2 FQNEAQ (reference sequence). The CDR3 runs to 12 residues. The CDR3 spells CASSLRIYEQFF. The CDR3, as DNA: TGTGCCAGCAGCCTACGGATCTATGAGCAGTTCTTC.

The chain couples TRBV4-3 to TRBJ2-5, with D unresolved. The CDR3 extends over 15 amino acids. V gave up 0 bases and J gave up 5 bases, with 13 bases separating them. Germline loops: CDR1 LGHNA, CDR2 YSLEER. The CDR3 coding sequence is TGCGCCAGCAGCCAAGATAGGAGCAGACATGAGACCCAGTACTTC. Its protein is CASSQDRSRHETQYF.

The chain's CDR3 is CASRPINNSPLHF. In nucleotides, the CDR3 is TGTGCCAGCAGACCGATCAATAATTCACCCCTCCACTTT. This chain connects TRBV6-5 to TRBJ1-6, with D unresolved. The CDR3 length is 13 residues. V was trimmed by 6 bases and J by 5 bases, leaving 8 bases between them. The germline V gene encodes CDR1 MNHEY and CDR2 SVGAGI.

CDR3 bases: TGTGCCAGCAGCCCCGCCAGCTCCTACAATGAGCAGTTCTTC. This sequence encodes CASSPASSYNEQFF. The chain recombines TRBV7-2 with TRBJ2-1; D not resolved. The CDR3 sequence is 14 residues long. The germline V and J ends were trimmed by 5 bases and 0 bases, with 8 bases remaining between them. Per the germline V gene, CDR1 is SGHTA and CDR2 is FQGNSA. The full variable domain, completed using reference TRBV7-2 and TRBJ2-1, is GAGVSQSPSNKVTEKGKDVELRCDPISGHTALYWYRQSLGQGLEFLIYFQGNSAPDKSGLPSDRFSAERTGGSVSTLTIQRTQQEDSAVYLCASSPASSYNEQFFGPGTRLTVL.

The chain carries TRBV7-7 and TRBJ2-5, with 7 bases fitting TRBD2. The CDR3 is 14 residues long. Germline V gene data show CDR1 as SSHAT and CDR2 as FNYEAQ (reference sequence). With V trimmed by 2 bases and J by 5 bases, 5 bases remained unmatched. This chain's CDR3 is CASSLQGGDETQYF. The DNA of the CDR3 is TGTGCCAGCAGCTTACAGGGAGGGGACGAGACCCAGTACTTC.

The chain recombines TRBV30 with TRBJ2-7; possible D gene TRBD1, 6 bases. The CDR3 contains 12 residues. Germline CDR1 and CDR2: GTSNPN and SVGIG (reference sequence). V dropped 1 base and J dropped 5 bases, with 9 bases sitting between them. CDR3 protein: CAWSAGEHEQYF. The CDR3, as DNA: TGTGCCTGGAGTGCAGGGGAGCACGAGCAGTACTTC.

The chain employs TRBV6-6 and TRBJ2-5, with D possibly TRBD2 on 5 matching bases. Looked up from germline, CDR1 is MNHNY and CDR2 is SVGAGI (reference sequence). The CDR3 covers 14 residues. V lost 5 bases and J lost 0, with 10 bases in between. CDR3 amino acids: CASSASGNQETQYF. The CDR3 DNA is TGTGCCAGCAGTGCCTCGGGGAACCAAGAGACCCAGTACTTC.

The rearrangement uses TRBV6-5 and TRBJ1-1, with TRBD1 as a possible D gene (6 bases). This CDR3 spans 15 amino acids. The ends were cut back, 6 bases at V and 5 bases at J, with 19 bases in the middle. Per the germline V gene, CDR1 is MNHEY and CDR2 is SVGAGI. The CDR3 sequence is CASRGKGVRGTEAFF. In DNA, the CDR3 is TGTGCCAGCAGGGGCAAGGGGGTACGGGGGACTGAAGCTTTCTTT.

In this sample, this clone turned up once. The J gene is TRBJ2-1, the V gene TRBV10-3, with TRBD1 as a possible D gene (6 bases). Germline loops: CDR1 ENHRY, CDR2 SYGVKD. This CDR3 is 16 amino acids long. The V end was cut by 2 bases, the J end by 0 bases, with 11 bases between. CDR3 DNA: TGTGCCATCAGTGAGCTAAAGGGGGTCTCCTACAATGAGCAGTTCTTC. Amino acids: CAISELKGVSYNEQFF.

The chain joins TRBV20-1 to TRBJ2-2; D unresolved. Trimming cost V 3 bases and J 7 bases, with 6 bases left between them. Per the germline V gene, CDR1 is DFQATT and CDR2 is SNEGSKA (reference sequence). The CDR3 contains 11 residues. The CDR3 sequence: CSASSYGELFF. The CDR3 DNA sequence: TGCAGTGCTAGTAGTTACGGGGAGCTGTTTTTT.

The chain combines TRBV2 with TRBJ2-1; 12 bases are a match to TRBD2. Germline loops: CDR1 SNHLY, CDR2 FYNNEI. The CDR3 totals 19 residues. Germline trimming cut 3 bases from V and 5 bases from J; bases unmatched to any gene: 14. The CDR3 protein is CASSDQAGWSSGRDNEQFF. CDR3 nucleotides: TGTGCCAGCAGTGATCAGGCAGGGTGGTCTAGCGGGAGGGACAATGAGCAGTTCTTC.

The chain is built from TRBV19 and TRBJ2-1; weak D call: TRBD2 (5 bases). Trimming left V 6 bases short and J 8 bases short, with 17 bases between. The CDR3 spans 14 residues. Germline values: CDR1 LNHDA, CDR2 SQIVND (reference sequence). CDR3 sequence reads: CASRADLSRDEQFF. CDR3 in DNA: TGTGCCAGTAGAGCGGATCTCAGTCGCGATGAGCAGTTCTTC.

The J gene is TRBJ1-2, the V gene TRBV9; D not certain. Germline V lookup: CDR1 SGDLS, CDR2 YYNGEE. V dropped 3 bases and J dropped 7 bases, with 10 bases sitting between them. The CDR3 is made up of 12 amino acids. The chain's CDR3 is CASSGEGLGYTF. The CDR3 DNA is TGTGCCAGCAGCGGGGAAGGGCTTGGCTACACCTTC.

The chain recombines TRBV29-1 with TRBJ2-4, with 16 positions matching TRBD2. V shed 6 bases and J 3 bases; nucleotides not matched to a gene: 8. The CDR3 extends over 17 amino acids. The germline CDR1 and CDR2 sequences are SQVTM and ANQGSEA. The CDR3 coding sequence is TGCAGCGTGGGACTAGCGGGAGGGCCCTCAGGCAAAAACATTCAGTACTTC. Amino acids: CSVGLAGGPSGKNIQYF.

The chain couples TRBV14 to TRBJ2-2; TRBD2 matches at 9 bases. Germline CDR1 is SGHDN and CDR2 is FVKESK. Unmatched junction bases numbered 13, after V lost 4 bases and J lost 7 bases. CDR3 length equals 17 residues. The CDR3 bases are TGTGCCAGCAGCCGCCGTGATCGCGGGAGGGCAGGCGGGGAGCTGTTTTTT. Translated: CASSRRDRGRAGGELFF.

This chain joins TRBV19 and TRBJ2-7, with 8 bases identical to TRBD1. The CDR3 sequence is 14 residues long. Germline V CDR1 and CDR2: LNHDA, SQIVND (reference sequence). J was trimmed by 4 bases and V by 5 bases; bases with no gene match: 7. The CDR3 sequence: CASSPRTGLYEQYF. CDR3 coding DNA: TGTGCCAGTAGTCCCCGGACAGGGCTATACGAGCAGTACTTC. Filled out from reference TRBV19 and TRBJ2-7, the complete variable domain reads DGGITQSPKYLFRKEGQNVTLSCEQNLNHDAMYWYRQDPGQGLRLIYYSQIVNDFQKGDIAEGYSVSREKKESFPLTVTSAQKNPTAFYLCASSPRTGLYEQYFGPGTRLTVT.

Notes on this clone: Additional DNA sequences in this sample encode the identical CDR3. This chain uses TRBV27 with TRBJ2-1, with 7 nucleotides matching TRBD2. The CDR3 consists of 15 residues. V was clipped by 4 bases and J by 3 bases; unmatched bases: 6. CDR1 and CDR2 from the germline V gene are MNHEY and SMNVEV (reference sequence). CDR3 DNA: TGTGCCAGCAGTTCACGACTAGCTGGCTACAATGAGCAGTTCTTC. It encodes CASSSRLAGYNEQFF.

The chain employs TRBV18 and TRBJ2-7; 12 bases fit TRBD2. V gave up 4 bases and J gave up 4 bases; unmatched junction bases: 5. Germline V CDR1 and CDR2: KGHSH, LQKENI. This CDR3 comprises 15 residues. The chain's CDR3 is CASSQGLAGRYEQYF. The CDR3 DNA follows: TGTGCCAGCTCACAAGGACTAGCGGGAAGGTACGAGCAGTACTTC.

As for this clone: Other nucleotide sequences in the sample specify the same CDR3. The rearrangement joins TRBV5-4 to TRBJ1-2; D uncertain. CDR1 is SGHNT and CDR2 is YYREEE in the germline V gene (reference sequence). The CDR3 loop spans 14 amino acids. V lost 0 bases, J lost 0 bases, and 6 bases lay in between. The DNA for the CDR3 is TGTGCCAGCAGCTTGGGATCAGCTAACTATGGCTACACCTTC. It encodes CASSLGSANYGYTF.

The chain is built from TRBV7-8 and TRBJ2-7, with a weak D call TRBD2 (5 bases). Germline CDR1 and CDR2: SGHVS and FQNEAQ. The CDR3 covers 14 residues. V dropped 4 bases and J dropped 5 bases, with 15 bases sitting between them. The CDR3 loop reads CASSSLTRADEQYF. CDR3 bases: TGTGCCAGCAGCTCTCTTACGCGGGCGGACGAGCAGTACTTC. Full variable domain (outside the CDR3, taken from reference TRBV7-8 and TRBJ2-7): GAGVSQSPRYKVAKRGQDVALRCDPISGHVSLFWYQQALGQGPEFLTYFQNEAQLDKSGLPSDRFFAERPEGSVSTLKIQRTQQEDSAVYLCASSSLTRADEQYFGPGTRLTVT.

The chain links TRBV7-9 to TRBJ2-1; TRBD2 is a possible D gene (5 bases). Germline V gene sequence: CDR1 SEHNR, CDR2 FQNEAQ (reference sequence). This CDR3 has 15 residues. V gave up 2 bases and J gave up 6 bases, with 14 bases separating them. CDR3 coding DNA: TGTGCCAGCAGCTTAAGTGGTCTAGCCTCCAATGAGCAGTTCTTC. This translates into CASSLSGLASNEQFF.

In its sample, this clone was seen once. The chain has TRBV21-1 and TRBJ2-7; the DNA was not compared with TRBD2, the D call given in the table. TRBV21-1 is described as a pseudogene. The CDR3 consists of 17 residues. The CDR3 is CASTISGGVFTTYEQYF. CDR3 coding DNA: TGTGCCAGCACCATTTCCGGAGGGGTTTTTACAACCTACGAGCAGTACTTC.

The chain uses TRBV27 and TRBJ2-3, with D possibly called TRBD1 or TRBD2 (5 bases each). This CDR3 has 14 residues. Trimming cost V 5 bases and J 9 bases, with 18 bases left between them. CDR1 and CDR2 (germline): MNHEY, SMNVEV (reference sequence). The CDR3 DNA reads TGTGCCAGCAGTCCCTCGATTGGGGGATACACGCAGTATTTT. It translates to CASSPSIGGYTQYF.

CDR3 sequence: CASSFASGSLSEQYF. CDR3 DNA: TGTGCCAGCAGCTTCGCCTCAGGCTCCTTATCCGAGCAGTACTTC. The J gene is TRBJ2-7, the V gene TRBV7-2; D remains ambiguous. CDR1 and CDR2 from the germline V gene are SGHTA and FQGNSA. Trimming removed 3 bases at V and 6 bases at J, with 18 bases between. The CDR3 spans 15 residues.

As DNA, the CDR3 is TGTGCCAGCAGCTTGGAAGGGTGGTGGACCCAGTACTTC. Amino acid sequence: CASSLEGWWTQYF. This chain uses TRBV5-6 with TRBJ2-5; D remains ambiguous. V shed 0 bases and J shed 7 bases, with 10 bases lying between them. The germline gives CDR1 SGHDT, CDR2 YYEEEE. The CDR3 contains 13 residues.

The gene calls are TRBV9 and TRBJ1-1; TRBD1 agrees at 7 bases. Losses at the gene ends were 4 bases for V and 5 bases for J; bases not matched to a gene: 14. The germline V gene encodes CDR1 SGDLS and CDR2 YYNGEE. The CDR3 totals 16 residues. As DNA, the CDR3 is TGTGCCAGCAGCCCGGACGCCAGACAGGGAGGGACTGAAGCTTTCTTT. Protein product: CASSPDARQGGTEAFF. Looking up the rest from reference TRBV9 and TRBJ1-1 gives the full variable domain: DSGVTQTPKHLITATGQRVTLRCSPRSGDLSVYWYQQSLDQGLQFLIQYYNGEERAKGNILERFSAQQFPDLHSELNLSSLELGDSALYFCASSPDARQGGTEAFFGQGTRLTVV.